A selection of T cell receptor beta chains follows, all from one sample in a study of T and B cells in COVID-19 patients. MiXCR, run by TCRdb on the multiplex PCR reads, gives a single entry per CDR3 protein. The table has around 25,000 distinct CDR3 sequences, 30% to 35% seen once. Sequences were obtained from blood. The receptors were gathered from a human donor who had recovered from COVID-19. Each CDR3 is given with its conserved first and last residue. The order of the fields is J gene, D gene, V gene, clone size, CDR3 DNA, CDR3 protein. D genes are given only for firm matches. Clone size is shown for a subset of rows, as once, few, many or a class of expanded clone.

TRBJ1-1 | . | TRBV18 | . | TGTGCCAGCTCCCGGGGAGACATGAACACTGAAGCTTTCTTT | CASSRGDMNTEAFF
TRBJ2-2 | TRBD2 | TRBV19 | . | TGTGCCAGTAACACCGGACTAGCGCGCCACACCGGGGAGCTGTTTTTT | CASNTGLARHTGELFF
TRBJ2-3 | . | TRBV29-1 | medium-sized | TGCAGCGTTGACAGGGGCACAGATACGCAGTATTTT | CSVDRGTDTQYF
TRBJ1-6 | . | TRBV14 | . | TGTGCCAGCAGCCAAGGCAGGCTTTATAATTCACCCCTCCACTTT | CASSQGRLYNSPLHF
TRBJ1-5 | TRBD1 | TRBV29-1 | . | TGCAGCGTCCGGACAGGCCAGCCCCAGCATTTT | CSVRTGQPQHF
TRBJ2-2 | TRBD1 | TRBV7-9 | . | TGTGCCAGCAGCTTAAGACAGGGGGCGCGGACCGGGGAGCTGTTTTTT | CASSLRQGARTGELFF
TRBJ2-3 | . | TRBV10-3 | many | TGTGCCATCCGGGATGTCACAGATACGCAGTATTTT | CAIRDVTDTQYF
TRBJ2-1 | TRBD1 | TRBV6-2/TRBV6-3 | . | TGTGCCAGCAGACATAACCGGGACAGGGCTTTCCGCAAGTTCTTC | CASRHNRDRAFRKFF
TRBJ2-1 | TRBD2 | TRBV19 | . | TGTGCCAGTAGTATCGGACTAGCGGGGGCAACCTACAATGAGCAGTTCTTC | CASSIGLAGATYNEQFF
TRBJ1-5 | . | TRBV19 | few | TGTGCCAGTAGTACCCTCCTGGACAGTTTTAGCAATCAGCCCCAGCATTTT | CASSTLLDSFSNQPQHF
TRBJ1-1 | TRBD1 | TRBV19 | . | TGTGCCAGTAACTCCTATGGACAGGGATTTCGAGAGGGCACTGAAGCTTTCTTT | CASNSYGQGFREGTEAFF
TRBJ1-2 | TRBD1 | TRBV6-5 | . | TGTGCCAGCAGGGACCCGGGACAGACTAACTATGGCTACACCTTC | CASRDPGQTNYGYTF
TRBJ2-1 | . | TRBV27 | few | TGTGCCAGCAGTTTCGACCCCTACAATGAGCAGTTCTTC | CASSFDPYNEQFF
TRBJ1-1 | . | TRBV19 | . | TGTGCCACCTACAGGTTGGGGAACACTGAAGCTTTCTTT | CATYRLGNTEAFF
TRBJ2-3 | . | TRBV20-1 | . | TGCAGTGCTAGGAGTTTGTCCACCCAGGATACGCAGTATTTT | CSARSLSTQDTQYF
TRBJ2-3 | . | TRBV20-1 | once | TGCAGTGCTAGAGATCGAGGGAACACAGATACGCAGTATTTT | CSARDRGNTDTQYF
TRBJ1-2 | TRBD1 | TRBV6-2/TRBV6-3 | . | TGTGCCAGCAGTTATATTGGACAGGGATATGGCTACACCTTC | CASSYIGQGYGYTF
TRBJ1-1 | . | TRBV7-2 | . | TGTGCCAGCGCCCGGCTGGGGGCGAGGGGCACTGAAGCTTTCTTT | CASARLGARGTEAFF
TRBJ2-5 | . | TRBV6-5 | few | TGTGCCAGCAGTTCAGGGAGTCCGGAGACCCAGTACTTC | CASSSGSPETQYF
TRBJ1-5 | . | TRBV27 | . | TGTGCCAGCAGTTTATTTCTTTCGCAGCCCCAGCATTTT | CASSLFLSQPQHF
TRBJ1-4 | . | TRBV10-3 | . | TGTGCCATCAGTGAGGGAGGGAATCTGGGCCAGGAGAATGAAAAACTGTTTTTT | CAISEGGNLGQENEKLFF
TRBJ1-5 | TRBD1 | TRBV18 | . | TGTGCCAGCTCACCATCCGGGACAGAGGATCAGCCCCAGCATTTT | CASSPSGTEDQPQHF
TRBJ2-3 | . | TRBV4-3 | . | TGCGCCAGCAGCCAAGGGGGGAGCACAGATACGCAGTATTTT | CASSQGGSTDTQYF
TRBJ2-6 | TRBD2 | TRBV29-1 | few | TGCAGCGTTGAATCCCGGGGGCGGGAGGGGAGCTCTGGGGCCAACGTCCTGACTTTC | CSVESRGREGSSGANVLTF
TRBJ2-3 | TRBD1 | TRBV7-9 | . | TGTGCCAGCAGCCCAGGGGGCGGGGTCACAGATACGCAGTATTTT | CASSPGGGVTDTQYF
TRBJ1-2 | . | TRBV7-2 | . | TGTGCCAGCAGCCCCTCGTATGGCTACACCTTC | CASSPSYGYTF
TRBJ2-2 | . | TRBV12-3/TRBV12-4 | few | TGTGCCAGCAGTTTAAACCCGGGGACGACCGGGGAGCTGTTTTTT | CASSLNPGTTGELFF
TRBJ2-5 | . | TRBV5-1 | few | TGCGCCAGCAGCAACGGACTGGAACAAGAGACCCAGTACTTC | CASSNGLEQETQYF
TRBJ2-7 | TRBD2 | TRBV27 | medium-sized | TGTGCCAGCAGTTCAACTAGCGGCGGGTCCTACGAGCAGTACTTC | CASSSTSGGSYEQYF
TRBJ2-3 | . | TRBV6-6 | few | TGTGCCAGCAGTTATAACCCTCGGGTGTTGCGGGCAGATACGCAGTATTTT | CASSYNPRVLRADTQYF
TRBJ2-7 | . | TRBV28 | . | TGTGCCAGCAGTTTTTCTAGGCTAGGAGGGACCACCTACGAGCAGTACTTC | CASSFSRLGGTTYEQYF
TRBJ2-2 | TRBD1 | TRBV20-1 | . | TGCAGTGCCCCAGGACAGGGAATGAACACCGGGGAGCTGTTTTTT | CSAPGQGMNTGELFF
TRBJ2-3 | TRBD2 | TRBV19 | many | TGTGCCAGTAGTATAGATAGCGCGGGAGTAACAGATACGCAGTATTTT | CASSIDSAGVTDTQYF
TRBJ2-5 | . | TRBV13 | . | TGTGCCAGCAGCTTAAGGGACAGGGCAGCTGGACTAGCCATACTAAACGAGGAGGAGACCCAGTACTTC | CASSLRDRAAGLAILNEEETQYF
TRBJ2-5 | . | TRBV11-1 | . | TGTGCCAGCAGCCATTTGGGGGAGACCCAGTACTTC | CASSHLGETQYF
TRBJ2-1 | . | TRBV5-6 | few | TGTGCCAGCAGCTTGGGGGGCTACAATGAGCAGTTCTTC | CASSLGGYNEQFF
TRBJ2-1 | . | TRBV19 | many | TGTGCCAGTAGCCTGAAACCCGGTTATGAGCAGTTCTTC | CASSLKPGYEQFF
TRBJ2-7 | . | TRBV19 | . | TGTGCCAGTAGTGACCGGGACCTCCGCGAGCAGTACTTC | CASSDRDLREQYF
TRBJ2-1 | . | TRBV6-1 | many | TGTGCCAGCACCCCCACAGGGTTGTCCTACAATGAGCAGTTCTTC | CASTPTGLSYNEQFF
TRBJ2-6 | TRBD1 | TRBV27 | . | TGTGCCAGCAGGAGCAGGGGGATTTCTGGGGCCAACGTCCTGACTTTC | CASRSRGISGANVLTF
TRBJ2-2 | TRBD1 | TRBV24-1 | . | TGTGCCACCAGTGACCAACAGGGGCGAAGATCGAACACCGGGGAGCTGTTTTTT | CATSDQQGRRSNTGELFF
TRBJ1-1 | . | TRBV18 | few | TGTGCCAGCTCACCACTGTCGAACACTGAAGCTTTCTTT | CASSPLSNTEAFF
TRBJ1-1 | . | TRBV6-5 | few | TGTGCCAGCAGTTACTCGGACAGATTAGACACTGAAGCTTTCTTT | CASSYSDRLDTEAFF
TRBJ1-4 | . | TRBV20-1 | . | TGCAGTGCACGGACAGATACAACTAATGAAAAACTGTTTTTT | CSARTDTTNEKLFF
TRBJ2-2 | . | TRBV6-1 | few | TGTGCCAGCAGTCAAAAACTAGGACTCCAAAACACCGGGGAGCTGTTTTTT | CASSQKLGLQNTGELFF
TRBJ2-3 | TRBD2 | TRBV7-2 | few | TGTGCCAGCAGCTATGGACTAGCGGGGGGGCTTAGAACAGATACGCAGTATTTT | CASSYGLAGGLRTDTQYF
TRBJ2-3 | . | TRBV6-5 | many | TGTGCCAGCAGTTTTAGGGATACGCAGTATTTT | CASSFRDTQYF
TRBJ1-1 | . | TRBV29-1 | many | TGCAGCGCTCAAGGGGGTAGCGGCACTGAAGCTTTCTTT | CSAQGGSGTEAFF
TRBJ1-2 | . | TRBV6-2/TRBV6-3 | few | TGTGCCAGCAGTTACATGGGAAGAACAGGGTCTGGCTACACCTTC | CASSYMGRTGSGYTF
TRBJ1-6 | TRBD1 | TRBV10-1 | few | TGCGCCAGCAGATCGGGACAGGGATGGTCACCCCTCCACTTT | CASRSGQGWSPLHF
TRBJ2-3 | TRBD2 | TRBV5-4 | . | TGTGCCAGCAGCCCCCCGGCTAGCGGGCCCACAGATACGCAGTATTTT | CASSPPASGPTDTQYF
TRBJ2-7 | . | TRBV19 | many | TGTGCCAGTAGTATTGGCCGCTTCTCCTACGAGCAGTACTTC | CASSIGRFSYEQYF
TRBJ1-6 | TRBD1 | TRBV30 | few | TGTGCCTGGAGACAAGGGACAGGGGGCGCCGGGGGGTCACCCCTCCACTTT | CAWRQGTGGAGGSPLHF
TRBJ1-5 | TRBD1 | TRBV6-1 | few | TGTGCCACAAAGGTGGGCAGGGGGTCTGATCAGCCCCAGCATTTT | CATKVGRGSDQPQHF
TRBJ2-7 | . | TRBV27 | . | TGTGCCAGCAGGATAAATCCAAACAGGGTCGAGCAGTACTTC | CASRINPNRVEQYF
TRBJ2-7 | . | TRBV5-1 | . | TGCGCCAGCAGCGCCTCCCCACAGGACTACGAGCAGTACTTC | CASSASPQDYEQYF
TRBJ1-3 | . | TRBV6-5 | few | TGTGCCAGCAGTGATCCTTCCTCTGGAAACACCATATATTTT | CASSDPSSGNTIYF
TRBJ1-2 | TRBD1 | TRBV4-3 | . | TGCGCCAGCAGCCCACAGGGGAGGGACTATGGAGGCTACACCTTC | CASSPQGRDYGGYTF
TRBJ2-5 | TRBD2 | TRBV6-4 | . | TGTGCCAGCAGCCAAGATATGCGGGAGGGCCGGCAAGAGACCCAGTACTTC | CASSQDMREGRQETQYF
TRBJ2-1 | TRBD2 | TRBV24-1 | . | TGTGCCACCAGTGATTTGTCTAGCGGGGCCCCGGGTGAGCAGTTCTTC | CATSDLSSGAPGEQFF